The next 31 T cell receptor beta chains were all read from a single sample in a study of OX40 agonist ivuxolimab in advanced cancers. Generated by immunoSEQ multiplex PCR, the TCRdb table keeps only in-frame clones and is missing some. Among some 20,000 clones listed, about three quarters were seen once. Sequencing used CD4+ or CD8+ T cells sorted from blood, obtained in a trial of the OX40 agonist ivuxolimab. The receptors here all came from an adult with an advanced solid tumor such as melanoma, head and neck, liver or kidney cancer.

Only one count was recorded for this clone. The gene calls are TRBV4-3 and TRBJ2-2; D may be TRBD2 (5 bases). The CDR3 runs to 16 residues. V was pared by 0 bases and J by 9 bases, with 17 bases between. From germline, CDR1 is LGHNA and CDR2 YSLEER. The CDR3 spells CASSQDWAGTRRELFF. For the CDR3, the DNA is TGCGCCAGCAGCCAAGATTGGGCCGGTACTAGGCGGGAGCTGTTTTTT.

V is TRBV6-1 and J is TRBJ2-2; either TRBD1 or TRBD2 may fit D (5 bases each). CDR3 length equals 14 residues. V was trimmed by 1 base and J by 3 bases, leaving 6 bases between them. CDR1 MNHNS and CDR2 SASEGT come from the germline V gene. CDR3 residues: CASSEGGDTGELFF. The CDR3, as DNA: TGTGCCAGCAGTGAAGGAGGGGACACCGGGGAGCTGTTTTTT.

The V and J genes are TRBV10-2 and TRBJ1-2; 7 positions match TRBD1. The CDR3 consists of 13 residues. With V trimmed by 2 bases and J by 8 bases, 5 bases remained unmatched. Germline V gives CDR1 WSHSY, CDR2 SAAADI. CDR3 in amino acids: CASSEDRVMGYTF. CDR3 nucleotide sequence: TGCGCCAGCAGTGAGGACAGGGTGATGGGCTACACCTTC.

The rearrangement uses TRBV4-2 and TRBJ2-1; the match to TRBD2 covers 14 bases. From germline, CDR1 is LGHNA and CDR2 YNFKEQ. V was clipped by 3 bases and J by 8 bases; unmatched bases: 6. The CDR3 contains 16 residues. CDR3 protein: CASSHKGLAGVDEQFF. CDR3 nucleotide sequence: TGTGCCAGCAGCCACAAGGGACTAGCGGGAGTCGATGAGCAGTTCTTC.

The V gene is TRBV9, the J gene TRBJ1-2; possibly TRBD1 for D (5 bases). V was pared by 0 bases and J by 0 bases, with 12 bases between. Germline V gene data show CDR1 as SGDLS and CDR2 as YYNGEE. The CDR3 spans 16 residues. The chain's CDR3 is CASSVGSGPTNYGYTF. CDR3 nucleotides: TGTGCCAGCAGCGTAGGATCGGGACCGACTAACTATGGCTACACCTTC.

The chain carries TRBV7-9 and TRBJ2-5; TRBD1 is a possible D gene (6 bases). The DNA end is more similar to TRBJ2-7, so the J call may be wrong. CDR3 length equals 15 residues. The germline gives CDR1 SEHNR, CDR2 FQNEAQ (reference sequence). This CDR3 reads CASTETDSGHHEQYF. CDR3 nucleotides: TGTGCCAGCACCGAAACCGATTCGGGACACCACGAGCAGTACTTC.

The V call is TRBV6-6, the J call TRBJ2-7; 9 bases map to TRBD1. The CDR3 runs 14 residues. With 4 bases clipped from V and 2 bases from J, the junction kept 3 bases outside the gene matches. The V gene's germline CDR1 is MNHNY and CDR2 SVGAGI (reference sequence). The CDR3 DNA sequence: TGTGCCAGCAGTTGGGGACAGGGTCCCTACGAGCAGTACTTC. Encoded protein: CASSWGQGPYEQYF.

This clone was seen more than once but under ten times. DNA of the CDR3: TGTGCCAGCAGGGCTGAGACTAGCGCCAACTACGAGCAGTACTTC. Its translation: CASRAETSANYEQYF. The genes are TRBV27 and TRBJ2-7, with TRBD2 matching over 8 bases. The length of the CDR3 is 15 residues. V was clipped by 6 bases and J by 3 bases; unmatched bases: 10. Germline CDR1 and CDR2: MNHEY and SMNVEV (reference sequence).

The chain combines TRBV15 with TRBJ1-5; D is perhaps TRBD1 (6 bases). Germline V gene lookup returns CDR1 LNHNV and CDR2 YYDKDF (reference sequence). V gave up 4 bases and J gave up 7 bases, with 14 bases separating them. This CDR3 is built from 14 residues. The CDR3 sequence: CATSTRGQGQPQHF. The CDR3, as DNA: TGTGCCACCAGCACCAGGGGCCAGGGACAGCCCCAGCATTTT.

V gene TRBV25-1 combines with J gene TRBJ2-5; D gene unclear. Germline V gene sequence: CDR1 MGHDK, CDR2 SYGVNS. Trimming took 4 bases from V and 1 from J, leaving 10 bases between them. This CDR3 comprises 14 residues. CDR3 protein: CASSGRRIQETQYF. CDR3 DNA: TGTGCCAGCAGTGGGCGACGGATCCAAGAGACCCAGTACTTC.

This chain uses TRBV7-8 with TRBJ2-1; 11 nucleotides agree with TRBD2. V shed 4 bases, J shed 5 bases, and the junction held 4 bases outside the gene matches. CDR1 and CDR2 from the germline V gene are SGHVS and FQNEAQ. The CDR3 is 15 residues long. In DNA form, the CDR3 reads TGTGCCAGCAGCTCAGGGACTAGCGGAAACAATGAGCAGTTCTTC. It specifies CASSSGTSGNNEQFF.

The chain joins TRBV19 to TRBJ2-1, with 10 nucleotides matching TRBD1. This CDR3 contains 15 residues. Germline V lookup: CDR1 LNHDA, CDR2 SQIVND (reference sequence). V shed 4 bases and J 6 bases; nucleotides not matched to a gene: 6. CDR3 nucleotides: TGTGCCAGTAGTAGGCCCCGGGACAGGGGCAATGAGCAGTTCTTC. Its translation is CASSRPRDRGNEQFF.

The chain uses TRBV11-2 and TRBJ1-1; D is unclear. The CDR3 has 15 amino acids. In germline, CDR1 is SGHAT, CDR2 FQNNGV. The ends were cut back, 1 base at V and 0 bases at J, with 9 bases in the middle. The CDR3 loop is CASSLAAFLNTEAFF. The DNA of the CDR3 is TGTGCCAGCAGCTTAGCCGCGTTTCTGAACACTGAAGCTTTCTTT.

This chain uses TRBV19 with TRBJ1-5; 8 nucleotides line up with TRBD1. From germline, CDR1 is LNHDA and CDR2 SQIVND (reference sequence). The CDR3 runs to 15 residues. V was pared by 5 bases and J by 8 bases, with 11 bases of the junction left unmatched. In nucleotides, the CDR3 is TGTGCCAGTAGTGCTGGGACAGGACGGAGGGAGCCCCAGCATTTT. Translation gives CASSAGTGRREPQHF.

This chain connects TRBV5-4 to TRBJ2-1; D could derive from TRBD1 or TRBD2 (5 bases each). The CDR3 has 15 amino acids. CDR1 is SGHNT, CDR2 YYREEE, per germline (reference sequence). Deletions cut 7 bases from V and 0 bases from J, with 14 bases between. As DNA, the CDR3 is TGTGCCAGCGCCGGGGCCGCAGGCTCCTACAATGAGCAGTTCTTC. This gives the protein CASAGAAGSYNEQFF.

This rearrangement joins TRBV9 to TRBJ2-3, with D possibly matching TRBD2 (7 bases). The germline V gene has CDR1 SGDLS and CDR2 YYNGEE. The length of the CDR3 is 15 residues. The V end lost 2 bases, the J end lost 1 base, and 11 bases lay between the germline ends. This CDR3 reads CASSVAGAGTDTQYF. CDR3 nucleotide sequence: TGTGCCAGCAGCGTGGCGGGGGCCGGCACAGATACGCAGTATTTT.

This chain joins TRBV27 and TRBJ2-7; TRBD1 agrees at 9 bases. V shed 6 bases and J 3 bases; nucleotides not matched to a gene: 6. CDR1 and CDR2 from the germline V gene are MNHEY and SMNVEV (reference sequence). The CDR3 runs 14 residues. The CDR3, as DNA: TGTGCCAGCAGCCTACAGGGGGCGGTCTACGAGCAGTACTTC. This encodes CASSLQGAVYEQYF.

The sample holds a few counts of this clone. The chain employs TRBV19 and TRBJ1-2; TRBD1 aligns across 8 bases. Germline CDR1 LNHDA, CDR2 SQIVND (reference sequence). The CDR3 totals 13 residues. V lost 5 bases and J lost 6; bases outside the gene matches: 5. The CDR3 spells CASSPSQGDGYTF. CDR3 nucleotides: TGTGCCAGTAGTCCCTCACAGGGGGATGGCTACACCTTC.

This clone was recorded once. This chain joins TRBV7-2 and TRBJ2-5; 8 positions match TRBD1. Germline CDR1 is SGHTA and CDR2 is FQGNSA. This CDR3 comprises 15 residues. The ends lost 3 bases at V and 2 bases at J; junction bases unmatched: 5. The CDR3 region is CASSLERDRQETQYF. CDR3 nucleotide sequence: TGTGCCAGCAGCTTGGAACGGGACAGGCAAGAGACCCAGTACTTC.

This chain uses TRBV4-2 with TRBJ2-1; 7 nucleotides line up with TRBD2. Germline V gene sequence: CDR1 LGHNA, CDR2 YNFKEQ. The CDR3 runs 17 residues. With 0 bases clipped from V and 2 bases from J, the junction kept 7 bases outside the gene matches. The CDR3 nucleotides read TGTGCCAGCAGCCAAGAGAGGGGCCTAGCGGCCTACAATGAGCAGTTCTTC. As protein: CASSQERGLAAYNEQFF.

The chain recombines TRBV6-1 with TRBJ1-1; possibly TRBD1 for D (6 bases). This CDR3 spans 13 amino acids. Germline CDR1 is MNHNS and CDR2 is SASEGT. The V end lost 6 bases, the J end lost 2 bases, and 10 bases lay between the germline ends. CDR3 coding DNA: TGTGCCAGCAGAATCAGGGGTAACACTGAAGCTTTCTTT. Protein sequence: CASRIRGNTEAFF.

The chain has TRBV27 and TRBJ1-1; D is unclear. The CDR3 contains 14 residues. Per germline, CDR1 MNHEY and CDR2 SMNVEV (reference sequence). V shed 5 bases and J shed 0 bases, with 10 bases lying between them. CDR3 nucleotide sequence: TGTGCCAGCAGTCCCGGGTTTCTGAACACTGAAGCTTTCTTT. Its protein is CASSPGFLNTEAFF.

This clone was seen more than once but under ten times. The rearrangement links TRBV2 to TRBJ2-1, with D unclear. Germline assignment: CDR1 SNHLY and CDR2 FYNNEI. This CDR3 is 15 amino acids long. The V gene lost 3 bases and the J gene lost 6 bases, with 15 bases spanning the gap. CDR3 loop: CASSDRSFLANEQFF. CDR3 DNA sequence: TGTGCCAGCAGTGACAGGTCCTTCCTCGCCAATGAGCAGTTCTTC.

V usage is TRBV7-8 and J usage is TRBJ2-1; D is unclear. This CDR3 comprises 12 residues. Germline CDR1 is SGHVS and CDR2 is FQNEAQ. The V end lost 1 base, the J end lost 8 bases, and 6 bases lay between the germline ends. The CDR3 region is CASSLVTHEQFF. CDR3 nucleotides: TGTGCCAGCAGCTTAGTGACCCATGAGCAGTTCTTC.

The chain joins TRBV15 to TRBJ2-1; D is possibly TRBD1 or TRBD2 (5 bases each). Germline values: CDR1 LNHNV, CDR2 YYDKDF (reference sequence). The CDR3 runs 13 residues. Deletions cut 8 bases from V and 5 bases from J, with 13 bases between. The CDR3 loop reads CATVQGDNNEQFF. The CDR3 nucleotides are TGTGCCACCGTCCAGGGAGACAACAATGAGCAGTTCTTC.

This chain joins TRBV9 and TRBJ2-6; possibly TRBD1 for D (6 bases). CDR1 and CDR2 (germline): SGDLS, YYNGEE. Trimming took 4 bases from V and 0 from J, leaving 14 bases between them. This CDR3 has 17 amino acids. The CDR3 DNA follows: TGTGCCAGCAGCCATAGGACAGTATTCTCTGGGGCCAACGTCCTGACTTTC. Amino acid sequence: CASSHRTVFSGANVLTF.

The rearrangement links TRBV10-1 to TRBJ2-7, with D perhaps matching TRBD1 (6 bases). Trimming removed 6 bases from V and 1 base from J, with 22 bases in between. Germline V lookup: CDR1 WNHNN, CDR2 SYGVQD (reference sequence). The CDR3 sequence is 17 residues long. CDR3 region: CASSGTRIRRGSYEQYF. The CDR3 region has the DNA TGCGCCAGCAGCGGAACCCGTATACGCAGGGGTTCCTACGAGCAGTACTTC.

This clone appeared a few times. The chain uses TRBV11-2 and TRBJ2-3; 9 positions agree with TRBD2. V shed 2 bases, J shed 4 bases, and the junction held 4 bases outside the gene matches. Germline-derived CDR1 and CDR2 are SGHAT and FQNNGV. The CDR3 has 15 residues. The CDR3 here is CASSLSGRTADTQYF. Here the CDR3 DNA reads TGTGCCAGCAGCTTAAGCGGGAGGACGGCAGATACGCAGTATTTT.

The J gene is TRBJ2-7, the V gene TRBV9; 14 bases are a match to TRBD2. V lost 4 bases, J lost 5 bases, and 5 bases stayed unmatched. The CDR3 contains 15 residues. Germline V lookup: CDR1 SGDLS, CDR2 YYNGEE. CDR3 sequence: CASSPGLAGGHEQYF. In nucleotides, the CDR3 is TGTGCCAGCAGCCCCGGACTAGCGGGAGGCCACGAGCAGTACTTC.

The CDR3 here is CASSPTGNIQYF. The CDR3 DNA reads as TGTGCCAGCAGCCCGACAGGAAACATTCAGTACTTC. This rearrangement joins TRBV7-9 to TRBJ2-4; maybe TRBD1 (6 bases). This CDR3 has 12 residues. V lost 5 bases and J lost 6, with 8 bases in between. Germline CDR1 reads SEHNR; CDR2 reads FQNEAQ (reference sequence).

The V call is TRBV7-9, the J call TRBJ2-5; no firm D call. The ends were cut back, 4 bases at V and 4 bases at J, with 10 bases in the middle. The CDR3 totals 13 residues. CDR1 and CDR2 (germline): SEHNR, FQNEAQ (reference sequence). CDR3 DNA sequence: TGTGCCAGCAGCTCGCCCGCCGGAGAGACCCAGTACTTC. It specifies CASSSPAGETQYF.